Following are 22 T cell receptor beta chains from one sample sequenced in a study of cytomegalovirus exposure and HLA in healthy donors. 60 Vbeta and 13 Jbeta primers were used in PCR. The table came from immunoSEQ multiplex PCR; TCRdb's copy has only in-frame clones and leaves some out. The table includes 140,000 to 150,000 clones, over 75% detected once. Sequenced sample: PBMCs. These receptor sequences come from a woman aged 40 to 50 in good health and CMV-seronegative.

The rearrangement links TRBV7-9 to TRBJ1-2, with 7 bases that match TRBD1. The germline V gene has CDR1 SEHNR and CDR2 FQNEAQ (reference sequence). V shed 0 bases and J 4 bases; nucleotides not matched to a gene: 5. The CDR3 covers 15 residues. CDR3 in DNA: TGTGCCAGCAGCTTAGCTGACAGGGCTTTCTATGGCTACACCTTC. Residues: CASSLADRAFYGYTF.

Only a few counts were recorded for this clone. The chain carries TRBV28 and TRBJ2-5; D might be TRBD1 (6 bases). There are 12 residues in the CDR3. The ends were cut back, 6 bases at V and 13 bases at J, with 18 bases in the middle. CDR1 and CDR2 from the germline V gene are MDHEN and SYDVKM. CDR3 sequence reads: CASRSDQGQRYF. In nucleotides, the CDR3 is TGTGCCAGCAGGTCGGACCAGGGGCAACGGTACTTC.

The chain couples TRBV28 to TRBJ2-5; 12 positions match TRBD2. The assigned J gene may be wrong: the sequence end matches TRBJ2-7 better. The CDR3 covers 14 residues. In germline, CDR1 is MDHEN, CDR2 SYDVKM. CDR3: CASSLAGGPYEQYF. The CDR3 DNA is TGTGCCAGCAGCCTAGCGGGAGGGCCGTACGAGCAGTACTTC.

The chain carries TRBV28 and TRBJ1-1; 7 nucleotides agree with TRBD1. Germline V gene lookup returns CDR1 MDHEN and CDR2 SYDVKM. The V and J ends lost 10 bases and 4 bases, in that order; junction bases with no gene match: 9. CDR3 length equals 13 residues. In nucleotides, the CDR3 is TGTGCCACACTACAGACAGGGACCACTGAAGCTTTCTTT. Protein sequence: CATLQTGTTEAFF.

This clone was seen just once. The CDR3 loop reads CASSSFDRGQETQYF. The CDR3 DNA sequence: TGTGCCAGCAGTTCCTTTGACAGAGGCCAAGAGACCCAGTACTTC. The rearrangement links TRBV28 to TRBJ2-5, with D perhaps TRBD1 (5 bases). This CDR3 has 15 residues. Trimming removed 4 bases at V and 1 base at J, with 13 bases between. CDR1 is MDHEN, CDR2 SYDVKM, per germline.

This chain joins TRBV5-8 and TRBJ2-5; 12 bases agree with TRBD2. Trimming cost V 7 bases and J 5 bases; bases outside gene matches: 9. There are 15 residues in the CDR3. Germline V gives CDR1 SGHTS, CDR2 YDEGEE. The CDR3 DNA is TGTGCCAGCGGCACTAGCGGGAGGCATTGGGAGACCCAGTACTTC. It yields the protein CASGTSGRHWETQYF.

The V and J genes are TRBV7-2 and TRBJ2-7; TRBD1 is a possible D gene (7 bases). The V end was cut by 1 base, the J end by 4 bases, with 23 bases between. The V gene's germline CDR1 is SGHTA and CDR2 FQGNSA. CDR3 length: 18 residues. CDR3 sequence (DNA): TGTGCCAGCAGCTTAGGTGTCCCAGGGGGGAGTGGGGAGTACGAGCAGTACTTC. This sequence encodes CASSLGVPGGSGEYEQYF.

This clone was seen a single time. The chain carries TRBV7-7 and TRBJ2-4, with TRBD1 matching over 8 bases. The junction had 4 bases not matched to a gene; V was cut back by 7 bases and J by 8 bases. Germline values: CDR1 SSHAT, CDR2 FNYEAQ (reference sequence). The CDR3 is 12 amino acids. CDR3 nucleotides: TGTGCCAGCACGGACAGGGAGGACATTCAGTACTTC. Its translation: CASTDREDIQYF.

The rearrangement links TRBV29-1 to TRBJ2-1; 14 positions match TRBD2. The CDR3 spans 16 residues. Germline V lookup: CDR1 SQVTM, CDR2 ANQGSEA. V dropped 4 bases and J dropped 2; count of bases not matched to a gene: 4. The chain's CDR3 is CSVAGLAGATYNEQFF. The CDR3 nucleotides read TGCAGCGTTGCGGGACTAGCGGGAGCGACCTACAATGAGCAGTTCTTC.

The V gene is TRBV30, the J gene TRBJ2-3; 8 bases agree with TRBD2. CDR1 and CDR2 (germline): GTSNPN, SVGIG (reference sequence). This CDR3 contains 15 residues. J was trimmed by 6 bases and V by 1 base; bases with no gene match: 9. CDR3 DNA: TGTGCCTGGAGTGGTAAGGCGGGAGGTACTGATACGCAGTATTTT. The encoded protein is CAWSGKAGGTDTQYF.

The CDR3 sequence: CASSGRLAGDHGELFF. The CDR3 nucleotides are TGTGCCAGCAGCGGCCGACTAGCGGGAGATCACGGGGAGCTGTTTTTT. The chain combines TRBV9 with TRBJ2-2; 12 bases agree with TRBD2. The trim removed 3 bases at V and 7 bases at J, leaving 7 bases unmatched. CDR1 and CDR2 from the germline V gene are SGDLS and YYNGEE. This CDR3 has 16 amino acids.

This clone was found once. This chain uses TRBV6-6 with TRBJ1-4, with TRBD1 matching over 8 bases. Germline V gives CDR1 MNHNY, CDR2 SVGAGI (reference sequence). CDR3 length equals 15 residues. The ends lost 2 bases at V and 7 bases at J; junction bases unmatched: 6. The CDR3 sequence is CASSYQGQALEKLFF. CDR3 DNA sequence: TGTGCCAGCAGTTACCAGGGACAGGCGCTTGAAAAACTGTTTTTT.

CDR3 sequence: CASSPRAGGGTEAFF. DNA for the CDR3: TGTGCCAGCTCACCAAGGGCAGGAGGTGGGACTGAAGCTTTCTTT. This chain joins TRBV18 and TRBJ1-1; D is ambiguous. The CDR3 covers 15 residues. From germline, CDR1 is KGHSH and CDR2 LQKENI. With 2 bases removed from V and 5 bases from J, the gap between germline ends came to 15 bases. Full variable domain (outside the CDR3, taken from reference TRBV18 and TRBJ1-1): NAGVMQNPRHLVRRRGQEARLRCSPMKGHSHVYWYRQLPEEGLKFMVYLQKENIIDESGMPKERFSAEFPKEGPSILRIQQVVRGDSAAYFCASSPRAGGGTEAFFGQGTRLTVV.

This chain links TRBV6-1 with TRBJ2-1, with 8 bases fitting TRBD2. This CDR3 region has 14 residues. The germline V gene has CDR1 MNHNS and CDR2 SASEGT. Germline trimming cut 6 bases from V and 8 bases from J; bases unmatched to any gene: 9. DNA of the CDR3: TGTGCCAGCAGGCGGGGCGGGAGGACGGATGAGCAGTTCTTC. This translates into CASRRGGRTDEQFF.

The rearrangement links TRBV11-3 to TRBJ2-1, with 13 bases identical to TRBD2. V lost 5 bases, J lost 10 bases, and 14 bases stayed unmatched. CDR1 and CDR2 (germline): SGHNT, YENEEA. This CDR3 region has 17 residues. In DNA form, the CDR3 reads TGTGCCAGCAGCCCACGCCGGGGACTAGCGGGATTGGGAGAGCAGTTCTTC. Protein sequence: CASSPRRGLAGLGEQFF. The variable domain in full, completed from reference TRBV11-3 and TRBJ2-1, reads EAGVVQSPRYKIIEKKQPVAFWCNPISGHNTLYWYLQNLGQGPELLIRYENEEAVDDSQLPKDRFSAERLKGVDSTLKIQPAELGDSAVYLCASSPRRGLAGLGEQFFGPGTRLTVL.

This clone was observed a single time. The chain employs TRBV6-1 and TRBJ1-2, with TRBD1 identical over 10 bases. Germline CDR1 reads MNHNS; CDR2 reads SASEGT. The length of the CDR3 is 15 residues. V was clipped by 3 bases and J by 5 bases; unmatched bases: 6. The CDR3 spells CASSEGDRGVYGYTF. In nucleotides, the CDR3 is TGTGCCAGCAGTGAGGGGGACAGGGGAGTATATGGCTACACCTTC.

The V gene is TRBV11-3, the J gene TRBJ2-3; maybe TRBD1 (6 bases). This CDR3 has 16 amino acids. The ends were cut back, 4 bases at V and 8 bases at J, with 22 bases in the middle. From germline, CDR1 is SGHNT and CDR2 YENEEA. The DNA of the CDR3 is TGTGCCAGCAGCTACTCCCCGTCGACGGGCAGGGGTACGCAGTATTTT. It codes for CASSYSPSTGRGTQYF.

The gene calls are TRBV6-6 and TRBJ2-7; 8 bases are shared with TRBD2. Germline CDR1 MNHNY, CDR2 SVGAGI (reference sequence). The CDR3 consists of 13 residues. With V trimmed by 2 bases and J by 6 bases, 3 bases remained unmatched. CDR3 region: CASSYGLAGEQYF. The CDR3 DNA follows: TGTGCCAGCAGTTACGGCCTAGCGGGCGAGCAGTACTTC.

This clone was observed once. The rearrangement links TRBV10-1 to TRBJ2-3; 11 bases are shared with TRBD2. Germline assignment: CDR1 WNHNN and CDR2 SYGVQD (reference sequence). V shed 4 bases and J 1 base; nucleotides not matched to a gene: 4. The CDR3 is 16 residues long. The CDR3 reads CASSALAGARTDTQYF. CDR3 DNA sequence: TGCGCCAGCAGTGCACTAGCGGGAGCTCGCACAGATACGCAGTATTTT.

This chain's CDR3 is CASSLRQTEAFF. The CDR3 DNA is TGTGCCAGCAGCTTACGCCAGACTGAAGCTTTCTTT. The rearrangement links TRBV11-3 to TRBJ1-1; D ambiguous. The CDR3 extends over 12 amino acids. Between the trimmed V and J ends, which lost 2 bases and 5 bases, there was a span of 6 bases. The V gene's germline CDR1 is SGHNT and CDR2 YENEEA.

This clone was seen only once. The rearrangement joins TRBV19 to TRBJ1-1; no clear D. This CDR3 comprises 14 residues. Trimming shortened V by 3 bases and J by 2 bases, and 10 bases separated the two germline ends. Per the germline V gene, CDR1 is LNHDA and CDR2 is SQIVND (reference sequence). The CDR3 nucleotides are TGTGCCAGTAGTATCGAGTTCCCTAACACTGAAGCTTTCTTT. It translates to CASSIEFPNTEAFF. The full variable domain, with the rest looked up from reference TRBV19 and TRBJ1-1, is DGGITQSPKYLFRKEGQNVTLSCEQNLNHDAMYWYRQDPGQGLRLIYYSQIVNDFQKGDIAEGYSVSREKKESFPLTVTSAQKNPTAFYLCASSIEFPNTEAFFGQGTRLTVV.

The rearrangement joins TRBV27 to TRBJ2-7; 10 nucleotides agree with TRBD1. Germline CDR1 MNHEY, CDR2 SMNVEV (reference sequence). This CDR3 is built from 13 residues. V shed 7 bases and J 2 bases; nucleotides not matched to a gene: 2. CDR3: CASKTGGTYEQYF. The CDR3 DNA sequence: TGTGCCAGCAAGACAGGGGGCACCTACGAGCAGTACTTC.